This T cell receptor beta chain was recovered during a study of cytomegalovirus exposure and HLA in healthy donors. A remark on this clone: What it binds is unknown.

Study-wide points: In most subjects, TCR beta sequences reportedly gave accurate predictions of HLA-A and HLA-B alleles.

CDR3 length: 16 residues. V lost 0 bases and J lost 0, with 11 bases in between. Looked up from germline, CDR1 is PRHDT and CDR2 is FYEKMQ (reference sequence). PCR used 60 Vbeta primers and 13 Jbeta primers. The authors' processing: Per a later analysis, the number of unique TCR beta chains was some 75 million, of which about 10 million were shared. The repertoire was sequenced with immunoSEQ multiplex PCR; TCRdb's copy has only in-frame clones and lacks some. V, J and clone size were drawn from that table, and D and trimming were deduced from the DNA. The table lists about 160,000 clones, more than 60% of them singletons.

Specimen: PBMCs. The V call is TRBV13, the J call TRBJ1-1; possibly TRBD1 for D (5 bases). The origin of this receptor is a woman aged 30 to 39 in good health and CMV-seronegative. The CDR3 is CASSLGREGMNTEAFF. CDR3 sequence (DNA): TGTGCCAGCAGCTTAGGCAGGGAAGGAATGAACACTGAAGCTTTCTTT. Full variable domain (remainder filled in from reference TRBV13 and TRBJ1-1): AAGVIQSPRHLIKEKRETATLKCYPIPRHDTVYWYQQGPGQDPQFLISFYEKMQSDKGSIPDRFSAQQFSDYHSELNMSSLELGDSALYFCASSLGREGMNTEAFFGQGTRLTVV.